The following is a T cell receptor (beta chain) sequence with its context. The protocol was immunoSEQ multiplex PCR, while the TCRdb copy is restricted to in-frame clones and leaves out a portion. Among about 100,000 clones listed, 70% to 90% were seen once. The data derive from a study of blood T cell repertoires in COVID-19. Study information: Donors in the United States, Italy and Spain gave samples during acute or convalescent COVID-19.

This CDR3 contains 15 residues. Germline trimming cut 3 bases from V and 6 bases from J; bases unmatched to any gene: 8. Per the germline V gene, CDR1 is MDHEN and CDR2 is SYDVKM. This receptor was identified in a human donor in a cohort sampled during active COVID-19. The V gene is TRBV28, the J gene TRBJ1-1, with 9 bases lining up with TRBD1. The sample comprised peripheral blood. In DNA form, the CDR3 reads TGTGCCAGCAGTTTTGGGGACAGGGATGGCGCTGAAGCTTTCTTT. This gives the protein CASSFGDRDGAEAFF.